This T cell receptor (beta chain) was profiled in a study of vaccination and CD4 T cells after COVID-19 (dated by TCRdb to the early 2020s). At the level of the whole study: Convalescent patients had a positive SARS-CoV-2 result on nasal swab PCR, and of these patients, several had mild disease and one had severe disease. As controls, cultures received a CEFX viral epitope pool (the positive control), an HIV-1 Nef peptide pool (the negative control), or no peptide at all. Post-COVID blood samples were collected from convalescent patients a median of roughly 100 days after diagnosis, with a range of roughly 35 to 161 days. Culture stimuli were overlapping spike peptide pools from SARS-CoV-2 and from the common cold coronaviruses HCoV-NL63, HCoV-OC43 and HCoV-229E. Each participant got two doses of either the Pfizer-BioNTech BNT162b2 vaccine (n=8) or the Moderna mRNA-1273 vaccine (n=2). Post-vaccine blood samples were collected a median of around 2.5 months after the second vaccine dose, ranging from roughly 12 to 241 days. In more than eight COVID-19 convalescent patients and a few infection-naive healthy vaccine recipients, researchers compared the spike-specific CD4+ TCR repertoire from before mRNA vaccination with the repertoire from after. The convalescent cohort comprised six males and four females, including two Hispanic individuals, seven Caucasians, two Asians and one multiracial person.

Notes on this clonotype: The antigen it recognizes is unknown. No quality values exist for individual bases; no much larger clone is one base distant.

General conclusions and limits of the study: Nearly all vaccine-specific clones in convalescent patients (304 of 307) were mono-reactive for SARS-CoV-2 spike rather than cross-reactive with common cold coronaviruses. The study included relatively few convalescent patients and did not analyze early timepoints after natural infection. The median count of SARS-CoV-2-reactive clonotypes went up from 21 after infection to a few dozen after vaccination, although the change was not significant. Among the post-vaccine SARS-CoV-2-reactive clones in convalescent patients, a median approximately 90% showed up only after vaccination, which suggests vaccine-specific priming.

Receptors were amplified or captured by PCR. TCR sequencing of DNA from cultured CD4+ T cells used the Oncomine TCR Beta short-read assay at the Johns Hopkins FTIC core. The QIAamp micro DNA kit was used to extract genomic DNA from the cultured CD4+ T cells. Oncomine TCR Beta libraries from cultured CD4+ T cells were pooled using unique dual indexes and sequenced on an Illumina iSeq 100. For the original study's pipeline: Non-productive sequences were filtered out, and CDR3s that did not start with C, did not end with F or W, or were shorter than 7 amino acids were discarded. Antigen-specific clonotypes were identified using the MANAFEST web application through comparison of peptide-stimulated wells with reference and other culture wells. To be called positive, a clone needed an FDR below 0.05, an odds ratio above 5, and a productive frequency above 0.1% in at least two of three replicate wells. A clonotype was classed as cross-reactive if the clonotype showed significant expansion both in SARS-CoV-2 spike wells and in at least one common cold coronavirus spike condition. Using R version 3.6.1, CDR3 homology was evaluated through Levenshtein distances (stringdist) along with unrooted phylogenetic trees (ape). TCRdb's own reprocessing of the public reads used fastp at Q25 and MiXCR and kept productive beta chains. Rows with one shared CDR3 protein collapse into an entry with the most common genes and DNA. None of the V and J calls come from the authors' own analysis; TCRdb made them. The sample table shows roughly 3,500 distinct CDR3 sequences, and 15% to 20% are seen once. The ten largest clones take up less than 25% of the sample.

According to the study, the label for this sample's treatment or condition signals: approximately nine-day PBMC culture with coronavirus spike peptide pools or control peptides (ViraFEST assay). To expand antigen-specific T cells with peptide pools and then pick out the expanded clonotypes through TCR sequencing, the study relied on the ViraFEST assay. Positive SARS-CoV-2 PCR tests in the convalescent patients dated from March to December 2020, before Alpha, Beta and Delta variants emerged in the United States. Each well held 2.2 million or so PBMCs cultured in IMDM containing roughly 5% human AB serum and approximately 9.4 IU/ml IL-2, with around 9.2 ug/ml peptide pools added. Half of the culture medium was replaced with fresh IL-2-containing medium on days 3 and 7. After around 10 days of culture, CD4+ T cells were isolated by negative selection with the EasySep CD4+ T cell isolation kit. Ficoll-Paque Plus gradient centrifugation was used to isolate PBMCs from whole blood, and the isolated PBMCs were then either used fresh or cryopreserved at -140C. Culture conditions were generally each tested in triplicate wells.

For CDR1 and CDR2, the germline V gene lists MNHEY and SVGAGI. V and J lose 4 bases and 1 base, and a span of 14 bases separates them. From its cysteine to its phenylalanine, the CDR3 spans 17 amino acids. The only DNA kept is the CDR3, 51 bases in frame from the first base. This sequence originates from a human donor who had recovered from COVID-19. Sequenced sample: CD4+ T cells from blood, cultured in vitro. Recombination connected TRBV6-5 to TRBJ2-6, with no D gene named confidently. The nucleotide sequence reads TGTGCCAGCAGTTCCGCCTCTGCCTTTTCTGGGGCCAACGTCCTGACTTTC. It codes for CASSSASAFSGANVLTF.